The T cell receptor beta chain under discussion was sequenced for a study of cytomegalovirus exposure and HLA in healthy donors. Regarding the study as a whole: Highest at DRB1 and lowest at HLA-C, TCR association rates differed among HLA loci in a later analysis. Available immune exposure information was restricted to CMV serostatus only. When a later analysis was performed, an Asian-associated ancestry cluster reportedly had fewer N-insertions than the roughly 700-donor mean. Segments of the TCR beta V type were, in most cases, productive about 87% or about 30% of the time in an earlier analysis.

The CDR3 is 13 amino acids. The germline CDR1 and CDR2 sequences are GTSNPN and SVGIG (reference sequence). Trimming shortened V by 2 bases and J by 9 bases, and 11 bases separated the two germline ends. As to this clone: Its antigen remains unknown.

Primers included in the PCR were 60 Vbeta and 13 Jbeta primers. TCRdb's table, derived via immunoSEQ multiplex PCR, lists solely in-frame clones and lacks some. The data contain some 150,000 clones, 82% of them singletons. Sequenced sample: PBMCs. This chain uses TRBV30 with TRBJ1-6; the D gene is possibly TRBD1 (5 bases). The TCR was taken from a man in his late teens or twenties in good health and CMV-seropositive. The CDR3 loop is CAWSLEGSSPLHF. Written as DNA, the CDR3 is TGTGCCTGGAGTCTGGAGGGGAGTTCACCCCTCCACTTT.